Listed here are 11 T cell receptor beta chains from one sample, sequenced in a study of shared clonotypes between healthy human individuals (dated by TCRdb to the early 2020s). Receptor libraries were prepared by the immunoSEQ multiplex PCR assay. The source is immuneACCESS, and TCRdb retained only in-frame sequences with V and J called. Part of the clones is not carried over; for the studies checked, unresolved V genes explain less than half of this, and the remainder is unexplained. Here the sample has roughly 2.2 million clones; just under 95% occur a single time. The ten largest make up approximately 0.4% of the sample. Sequenced input: naive CD4+ T cells from PBMCs. Interpreted using the paper, the cell subset or site label stands for: CD45RA+ positively selected. Receptor source: a man aged 18-30 years in good health. Some clones in this sample may be carry-over from other donors' samples.

The rearrangement links TRBV19 to TRBJ2-2, with D tentatively TRBD1 or TRBD2 (5 bases each). Germline assignment: CDR1 LNHDA and CDR2 SQIVND (reference sequence). The CDR3 consists of 15 residues. Trimming took off 3 bases at V and 2 bases at J, with 10 bases between the two ends. The CDR3 is CASSMRGQNTGELFF. Written as DNA, the CDR3 is TGTGCCAGTAGTATGAGGGGTCAAAACACCGGGGAGCTGTTTTTT. Variable domain in full (rest from reference TRBV19 and TRBJ2-2): DGGITQSPKYLFRKEGQNVTLSCEQNLNHDAMYWYRQDPGQGLRLIYYSQIVNDFQKGDIAEGYSVSREKKESFPLTVTSAQKNPTAFYLCASSMRGQNTGELFFGEGSRLTVL.

In DNA form, the CDR3 reads TGTGCCATCAGTGAGTTTGGCGGGGGCACTGAAGCTTTCTTT. Its translation is CAISEFGGGTEAFF. V and J are TRBV10-3 and TRBJ1-1; the D gene is possibly TRBD1 (5 bases). V was shortened by 1 base and J by 4 bases, with 10 bases between the two germline ends. Germline loops: CDR1 ENHRY, CDR2 SYGVKD. This CDR3 is built from 14 residues.

In DNA, the CDR3 is TGCAGCGTTGAAGGTCTATACAATGAGCAGTTCTTC. The encoded protein is CSVEGLYNEQFF. The V call is TRBV29-1, the J call TRBJ2-1; D is uncertain. Germline values: CDR1 SQVTM, CDR2 ANQGSEA. V lost 1 base, J lost 4 bases, and 5 bases lay in between. CDR3 length: 12 amino acids.

The J gene is TRBJ2-7, the V gene TRBV5-1; D is perhaps TRBD2 (6 bases). The V gene's germline CDR1 is SGHRS and CDR2 YFSETQ. V was trimmed by 6 bases and J by 5 bases, leaving 18 bases between them. The CDR3 contains 14 residues. The CDR3 bases are TGCGCCAGCACGGAGGCCGCGGGAAGCCACGAGCAGTACTTC. Translated, it gives CASTEAAGSHEQYF. The whole variable domain, remainder taken from reference TRBV5-1 and TRBJ2-7, is KAGVTQTPRYLIKTRGQQVTLSCSPISGHRSVSWYQQTPGQGLQFLFEYFSETQRNKGNFPGRFSGRQFSNSRSEMNVSTLELGDSALYLCASTEAAGSHEQYFGPGTRLTVT.

V and J are TRBV28 and TRBJ2-2; TRBD2 aligns across 8 bases. The V gene end was trimmed by 4 bases and the J gene end by 1 base; junction bases not matched to a gene: 2. This CDR3 contains 15 residues. Germline CDR1 MDHEN, CDR2 SYDVKM. In DNA, the CDR3 is TGTGCCAGCAGTTCCGGGACTAGGAACACCGGGGAGCTGTTTTTT. Protein sequence: CASSSGTRNTGELFF.

J is TRBJ2-3 and V is TRBV10-3; TRBD2 matches 13 bases. The CDR3 runs to 15 residues. The germline V gene has CDR1 ENHRY and CDR2 SYGVKD. CDR3 sequence: CAIGLAGASTDTQYF. The CDR3, as DNA: TGTGCGATTGGACTAGCGGGGGCTAGCACAGATACGCAGTATTTT.

The rearrangement uses TRBV14 and TRBJ2-4, with D unresolved. The germline V gene encodes CDR1 SGHDN and CDR2 FVKESK. The CDR3 is made up of 12 amino acids. V was cut by 4 bases and J by 6 bases, with 7 bases left in between. CDR3 protein: CASSPLGNIQYF. CDR3 coding DNA: TGTGCCAGCAGCCCCCTGGGAAACATTCAGTACTTC. Based on the CDR3 plus reference TRBV14 and TRBJ2-4, the full variable domain is EAGVTQFPSHSVIEKGQTVTLRCDPISGHDNLYWYRRVMGKEIKFLLHFVKESKQDESGMPNNRFLAERTGGTYSTLKVQPAELEDSGVYFCASSPLGNIQYFGAGTRLSVL.

Points on this clone: Other DNA sequences of this sample code for an identical CDR3. The chain combines TRBV18 with TRBJ1-1; D remains unclear. V was shortened by 0 bases and J by 5 bases, with 7 bases between the two germline ends. There are 13 residues in the CDR3. CDR1 and CDR2 (germline): KGHSH, LQKENI. The CDR3, as DNA: TGTGCCAGCTCACCACCGGGCTTGACTGAAGCTTTCTTT. Protein sequence: CASSPPGLTEAFF.

V usage is TRBV11-2 and J usage is TRBJ2-1, with TRBD2 identical over 8 bases. Germline-derived CDR1 and CDR2 are SGHAT and FQNNGV. V lost 5 bases and J lost 3; bases outside the gene matches: 6. There are 15 residues in the CDR3. The CDR3 region is CASSVSGVNYNEQFF. The CDR3 nucleotides are TGTGCCAGCAGCGTTAGCGGGGTCAACTACAATGAGCAGTTCTTC.

The chain couples TRBV7-3 to TRBJ2-5, with a possible D match to TRBD1 (6 bases). Trimming left V 2 bases short and J 2 bases short, with 12 bases between. The CDR3 runs to 15 residues. Germline CDR1 is SGHTA and CDR2 is FQGTGA. The CDR3 reads CASSLFGQGQETQYF. The CDR3 coding sequence is TGTGCCAGCAGCTTATTCGGGCAGGGGCAAGAGACCCAGTACTTC.

The chain recombines TRBV28 with TRBJ1-4; the match to TRBD1 covers 8 bases. Germline V CDR1 and CDR2: MDHEN, SYDVKM. After removal of 3 bases from V and 6 bases from J, the junction contained 6 bases not matched to a gene. CDR3 length: 15 amino acids. CDR3 DNA sequence: TGTGCCAGCAGTTTCTCGGGCAGGGGGCATGAAAAACTGTTTTTT. Encoded protein: CASSFSGRGHEKLFF.